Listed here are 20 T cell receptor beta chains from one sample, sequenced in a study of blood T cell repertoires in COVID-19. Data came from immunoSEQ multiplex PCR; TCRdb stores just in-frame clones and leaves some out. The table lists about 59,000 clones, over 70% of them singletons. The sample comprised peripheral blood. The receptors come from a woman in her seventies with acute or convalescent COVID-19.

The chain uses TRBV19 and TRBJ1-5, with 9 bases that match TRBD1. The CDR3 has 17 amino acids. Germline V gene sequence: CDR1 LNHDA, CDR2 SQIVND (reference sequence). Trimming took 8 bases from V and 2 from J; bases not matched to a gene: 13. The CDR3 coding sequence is TGTGCCAGTGCCCCGGGACAGGGTAATAGTGGCAATCAGCCCCAGCATTTT. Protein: CASAPGQGNSGNQPQHF.

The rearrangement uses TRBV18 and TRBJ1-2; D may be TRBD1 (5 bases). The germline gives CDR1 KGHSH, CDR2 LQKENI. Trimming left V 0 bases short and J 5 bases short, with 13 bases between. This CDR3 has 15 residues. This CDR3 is CASSPPAGMGYGYTF. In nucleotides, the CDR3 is TGTGCCAGCTCACCACCGGCAGGGATGGGTTATGGCTACACCTTC.

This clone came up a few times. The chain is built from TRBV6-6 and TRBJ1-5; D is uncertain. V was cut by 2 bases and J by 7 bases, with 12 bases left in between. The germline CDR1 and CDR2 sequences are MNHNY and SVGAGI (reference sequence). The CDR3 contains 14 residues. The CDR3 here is CASSYPEGRQPQHF. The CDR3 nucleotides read TGTGCCAGCAGTTACCCAGAGGGCCGACAGCCCCAGCATTTT.

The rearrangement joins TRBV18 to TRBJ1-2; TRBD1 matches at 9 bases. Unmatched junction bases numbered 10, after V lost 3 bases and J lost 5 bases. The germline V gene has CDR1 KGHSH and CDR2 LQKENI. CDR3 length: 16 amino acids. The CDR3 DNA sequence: TGTGCCAGCTCACCGACGTCACAGGGGGCGATATATGGCTACACCTTC. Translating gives CASSPTSQGAIYGYTF.

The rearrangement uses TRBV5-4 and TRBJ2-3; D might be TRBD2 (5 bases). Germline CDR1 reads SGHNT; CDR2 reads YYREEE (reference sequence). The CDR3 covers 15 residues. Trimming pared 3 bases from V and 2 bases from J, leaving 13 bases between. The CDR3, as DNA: TGTGCCAGCAGCTCGGGGTTCGGCTCCACAGATACGCAGTATTTT. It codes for CASSSGFGSTDTQYF.

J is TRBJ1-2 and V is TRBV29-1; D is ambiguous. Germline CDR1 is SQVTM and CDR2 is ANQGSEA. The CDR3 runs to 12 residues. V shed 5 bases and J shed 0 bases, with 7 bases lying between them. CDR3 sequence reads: CSVRQANYGYTF. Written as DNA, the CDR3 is TGCAGCGTTAGGCAGGCTAACTATGGCTACACCTTC.

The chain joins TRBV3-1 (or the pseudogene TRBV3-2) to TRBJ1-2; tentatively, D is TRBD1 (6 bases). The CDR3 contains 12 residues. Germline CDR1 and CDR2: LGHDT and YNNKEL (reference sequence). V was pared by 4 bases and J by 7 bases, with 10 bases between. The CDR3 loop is CASSREGGGYTF. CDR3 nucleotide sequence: TGTGCCAGCAGCCGAGAAGGGGGTGGCTACACCTTC.

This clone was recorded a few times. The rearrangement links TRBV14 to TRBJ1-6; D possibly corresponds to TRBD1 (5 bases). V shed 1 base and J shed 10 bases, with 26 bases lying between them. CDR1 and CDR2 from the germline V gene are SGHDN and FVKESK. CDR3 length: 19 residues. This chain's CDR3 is CASSQVRARDWRRGSPLHF. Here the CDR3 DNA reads TGTGCCAGCAGCCAAGTTAGGGCCAGGGATTGGAGGAGGGGATCACCCCTCCACTTT.

CDR3 DNA: TGTGCCAGCAGCCCCCCCCTGGGTAGCGAATTAGGCTACACCTTC. Protein sequence: CASSPPLGSELGYTF. The chain links TRBV7-9 to TRBJ1-2; D unclear. The CDR3 loop spans 15 amino acids. V was trimmed by 5 bases and J by 8 bases, leaving 21 bases between them. The germline V gene encodes CDR1 SEHNR and CDR2 FQNEAQ (reference sequence).

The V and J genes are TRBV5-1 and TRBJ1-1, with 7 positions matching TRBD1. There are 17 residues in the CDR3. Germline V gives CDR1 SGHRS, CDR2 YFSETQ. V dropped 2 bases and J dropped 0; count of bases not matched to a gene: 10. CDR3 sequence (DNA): TGCGCCAGCAGCTTTAGTCGCCCGGGGACAGTGAACACTGAAGCTTTCTTT. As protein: CASSFSRPGTVNTEAFF.

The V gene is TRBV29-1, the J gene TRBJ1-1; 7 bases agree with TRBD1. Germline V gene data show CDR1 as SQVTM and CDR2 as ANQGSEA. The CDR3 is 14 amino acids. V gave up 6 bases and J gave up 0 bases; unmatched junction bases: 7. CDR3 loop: CSVQPGQLNTEAFF. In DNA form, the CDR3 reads TGCAGCGTCCAACCGGGACAGCTGAACACTGAAGCTTTCTTT.

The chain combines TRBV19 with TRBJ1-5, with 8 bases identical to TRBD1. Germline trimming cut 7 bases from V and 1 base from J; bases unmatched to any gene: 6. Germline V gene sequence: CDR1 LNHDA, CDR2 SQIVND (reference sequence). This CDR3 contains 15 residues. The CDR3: CASMDRAGSNQPQHF. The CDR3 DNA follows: TGTGCCAGTATGGACAGGGCAGGGAGCAATCAGCCCCAGCATTTT.

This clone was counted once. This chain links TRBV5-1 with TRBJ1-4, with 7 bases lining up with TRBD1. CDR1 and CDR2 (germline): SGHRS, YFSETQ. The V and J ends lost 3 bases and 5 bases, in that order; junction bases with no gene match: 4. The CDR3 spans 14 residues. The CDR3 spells CASSSGTDNEKLFF. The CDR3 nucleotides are TGCGCCAGCAGCTCCGGGACAGACAATGAAAAACTGTTTTTT.

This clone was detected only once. The chain's CDR3 is CASSPAQINTEAFF. DNA of the CDR3: TGCGCCAGCAGCCCGGCACAGATAAACACTGAAGCTTTCTTT. The gene calls are TRBV5-1 and TRBJ1-1; no clear D gene. The V and J ends lost 4 bases and 2 bases respectively, with 12 bases between them. Germline lookup yields CDR1 SGHRS and CDR2 YFSETQ. This CDR3 contains 14 residues.

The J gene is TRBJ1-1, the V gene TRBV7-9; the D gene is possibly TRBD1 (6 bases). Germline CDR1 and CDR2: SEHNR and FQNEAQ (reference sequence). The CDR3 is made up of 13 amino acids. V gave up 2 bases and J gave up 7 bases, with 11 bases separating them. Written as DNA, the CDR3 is TGTGCCAGCAGCTTAACAGGGACCAATGAAGCTTTCTTT. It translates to CASSLTGTNEAFF. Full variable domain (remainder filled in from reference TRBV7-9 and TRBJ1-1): DTGVSQNPRHKITKRGQNVTFRCDPISEHNRLYWYRQTLGQGPEFLTYFQNEAQLEKSRLLSDRFSAERPKGSFSTLEIQRTEQGDSAMYLCASSLTGTNEAFFGQGTRLTVV.

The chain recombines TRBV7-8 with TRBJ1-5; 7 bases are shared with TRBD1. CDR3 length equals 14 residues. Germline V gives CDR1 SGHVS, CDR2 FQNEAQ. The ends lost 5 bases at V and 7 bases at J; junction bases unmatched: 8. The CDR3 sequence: CASSQGGAGQPQHF. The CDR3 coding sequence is TGTGCCAGCAGCCAAGGGGGCGCGGGGCAGCCCCAGCATTTT.

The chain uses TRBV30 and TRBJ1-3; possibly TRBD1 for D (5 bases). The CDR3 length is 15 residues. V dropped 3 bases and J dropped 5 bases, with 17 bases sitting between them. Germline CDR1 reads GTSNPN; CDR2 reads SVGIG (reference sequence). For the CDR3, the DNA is TGTGCCTGGAGCGCCTCCAACAGGCCGAGAAACACCATATATTTT. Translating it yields CAWSASNRPRNTIYF.

The chain's CDR3 is CASSRGDRPTNYGYTF. DNA for the CDR3: TGCGCCAGCAGCCGAGGGGACAGGCCGACTAACTATGGCTACACCTTC. This chain links TRBV4-1 with TRBJ1-2, with 8 bases fitting TRBD1. There are 16 residues in the CDR3. The V and J ends lost 4 bases and 0 bases, in that order; junction bases with no gene match: 7. In germline, CDR1 is MGHRA, CDR2 YSYEKL.

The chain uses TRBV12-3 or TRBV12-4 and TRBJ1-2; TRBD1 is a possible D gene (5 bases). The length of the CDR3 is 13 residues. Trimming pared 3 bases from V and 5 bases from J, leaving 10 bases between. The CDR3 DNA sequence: TGTGCCAGCAGTTTGACCAAGGGGTATGGCTACACCTTC. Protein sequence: CASSLTKGYGYTF.

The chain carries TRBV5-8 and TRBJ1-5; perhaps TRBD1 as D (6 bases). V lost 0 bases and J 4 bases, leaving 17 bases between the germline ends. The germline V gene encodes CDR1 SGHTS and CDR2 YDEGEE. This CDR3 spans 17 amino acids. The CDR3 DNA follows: TGTGCCAGCAGCTTGGTGGCCATGTCGAGGGGGAATCAGCCCCAGCATTTT. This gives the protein CASSLVAMSRGNQPQHF.